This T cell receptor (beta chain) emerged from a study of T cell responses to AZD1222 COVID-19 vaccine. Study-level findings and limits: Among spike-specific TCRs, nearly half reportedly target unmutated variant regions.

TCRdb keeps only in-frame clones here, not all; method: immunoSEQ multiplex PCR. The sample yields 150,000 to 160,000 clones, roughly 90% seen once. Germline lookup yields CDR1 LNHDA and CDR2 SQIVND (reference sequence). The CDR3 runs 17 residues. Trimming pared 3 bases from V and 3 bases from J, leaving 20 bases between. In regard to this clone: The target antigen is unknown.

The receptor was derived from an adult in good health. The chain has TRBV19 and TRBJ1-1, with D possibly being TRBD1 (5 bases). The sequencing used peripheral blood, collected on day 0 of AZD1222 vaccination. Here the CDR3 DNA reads TGTGCCAGTAGTATGGGAGGGGTCCGGGGGTTCGACACTGAAGCTTTCTTT. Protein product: CASSMGGVRGFDTEAFF.